These T cell receptor beta chains were read from a single sample in a study of regulatory T cells in long-lasting Graves disease. TCRdb passed the multiplex PCR reads through MiXCR, listing each CDR3 protein once. The top ten hold 23% of the sample, which has 420,000 or so distinct CDR3 sequences, around 17% seen once. The sample was also linked to a second study, of T cells in Graves' hyperthyroidism and ophthalmopathy.

This specimen was peripheral blood mononuclear cells (PBMCs), taken at new diagnosis, from a patient treated with antithyroid drugs. The receptors were sampled from a woman under 30 with Graves disease. The CDR3 runs from the conserved cysteine through the conserved F or W. A D gene is named only where the DNA matches it firmly. Size is omitted from some rows. Given values are once, few, many or a class for expanded clones.

>TRBD2|TRBV20-1|TRBJ2-3|many
TGCAGTGCTAGGACTAGCGGGAGATCAGATACGCAGTATTTT
CSARTSGRSDTQYF
>TRBD2|TRBV28|TRBJ2-1|many
TGTGCCAGCAGTAGGACTAGCGGGATCGATGAGCAGTTCTTC
CASSRTSGIDEQFF
>-|TRBV2|TRBJ2-5|many
TGTGCCAGCAGCCCCGCCCGGGAGACCCAGTACTTC
CASSPARETQYF
>-|TRBV12-3/TRBV12-4|TRBJ2-2|-
TGTGCCAGCAGGAGGACTAGGGGGAGGGGGGCGGGTATCACCGGGGAGCTGTTTTTT
CASRRTRGRGAGITGELFF
>TRBD2|TRBV28|TRBJ2-1|many
TGTGCCAGCAGTTTAAAGGCTAGCGGATACTACAATGAGCAGTTCTTC
CASSLKASGYYNEQFF
>-|TRBV5-4|TRBJ1-1|few
TGTACCAGCAGCTTGGTCCACGAGGTAGCTTTCTTT
CTSSLVHEVAFF
>TRBD2|TRBV14|TRBJ2-3|-
TGTGCCAGCAGCTACAAATGGGCTAGCGGAAGCACAGATACGCAGTATTTT
CASSYKWASGSTDTQYF
>TRBD2|TRBV6-1|TRBJ2-3|-
TGTGCCAGCTATAGCGGGCGAGATGATACGCAGTATTTT
CASYSGRDDTQYF
>-|TRBV7-9|TRBJ2-3|many
TGTGCCAGCAGCTTCTCAACCAGTACAGATACGCAGTATTTT
CASSFSTSTDTQYF
>-|TRBV25-1|TRBJ2-1|many
TGTGCCAGCAGTGGGGTGGGATCGGGGACGTCCAATGAGCAGTTCTTC
CASSGVGSGTSNEQFF
>-|TRBV5-5|TRBJ1-1|many
TGTGCCAGCAGCTTGGCCGGGGTTGCTTTCTTT
CASSLAGVAFF
>-|TRBV6-1|TRBJ1-6|once
TGTGCCAGCAGTGTGATAGCTCCAGACAGCTCCTATAATTCACCCCTCCACTTT
CASSVIAPDSSYNSPLHF
>TRBD1|TRBV3-1|TRBJ1-4|-
TGTGCCAGCAGCCAACGGACAGGGGTAACTGAAAAACTGTTTTTT
CASSQRTGVTEKLFF
>-|TRBV6-1|TRBJ2-2|-
TGTGCCAGCAGTGAAGGGGGATTTACCGGGGAGCTGTTTTTT
CASSEGGFTGELFF
>TRBD1|TRBV28|TRBJ1-4|-
TGTGCCAGCAGTCCCCCCGTATGGGACAGCGTTAGGAGCGCAACTAATGAAAAACTGTTTTTT
CASSPPVWDSVRSATNEKLFF
>-|TRBV3-1|TRBJ2-1|many
TGTGCCAGCAGCCAAGGGGGTGGTGAGCAGTTCTTC
CASSQGGGEQFF
>-|TRBV24-1|TRBJ2-2|-
TGTGCCACCAGTGTTGACACCGGGGAGCTGTTTTTT
CATSVDTGELFF
>-|TRBV2|TRBJ2-1|many
TGTGCCAGCAGTGGTACGTTTGGCTCCTACAATGAGCAGTTCTTC
CASSGTFGSYNEQFF
>-|TRBV6-5|TRBJ2-2|few
TGTGCCAGCAGTTACATCACAGGGAGGAGCGGGGAGCTGTTTTTT
CASSYITGRSGELFF
>-|TRBV15|TRBJ1-2|-
TGTGCCACCAGCAGAGAACAGGGCACCTATGGCTACACCTTC
CATSREQGTYGYTF
>TRBD2|TRBV20-1|TRBJ2-3|few
TGCAGTGCTAGAGATAGCGGGAGAGTATCCCAAGATACGCAGTATTTT
CSARDSGRVSQDTQYF
>TRBD2|TRBV5-4|TRBJ2-5|many
TGTGCCAGCAGCCGGAGACTAGCGGGGGAAGAGACCCAGTACTTC
CASSRRLAGEETQYF
>-|TRBV5-1|TRBJ2-7|-
TGCGCCAGCAGCGTGGGGCGGGGACACCCTTACGAGCAGTACTTC
CASSVGRGHPYEQYF
>TRBD1|TRBV7-3|TRBJ2-2|-
TGTGCCAGCAGCTTGTATTTTGGACAGGGATCCGGGGAGCTGTTTTTT
CASSLYFGQGSGELFF
>-|TRBV5-1|TRBJ2-3|many
TGCGCCAGCAGTTCTTGGGCCTCTGGCACAGATACGCAGTATTTT
CASSSWASGTDTQYF
>-|TRBV30|TRBJ2-7|many
TGTGCCTGGAATCTAGCCCAGGACGAGCAGTACTTC
CAWNLAQDEQYF
>-|TRBV28|TRBJ1-5|-
TGTGCCAGCAGTGGGACTTTCAATCAGCCCCAGCATTTT
CASSGTFNQPQHF
>-|TRBV7-3|TRBJ1-1|-
TGTGCCAGCAGCTCCGGACCAGGGACAGAAGCTTTCTTT
CASSSGPGTEAFF
>TRBD2|TRBV7-2|TRBJ2-6|-
TGTGCCAGCAGCTGGACTAGCGGGGTTTACTCTGGGGCCAACGTCCTGACTTTC
CASSWTSGVYSGANVLTF
>TRBD2|TRBV20-1|TRBJ2-1|-
TGCAGTGCTGAAGCGGGAGGGGTAAACAATGAGCAGTTCTTC
CSAEAGGVNNEQFF
>TRBD1|TRBV6-2/TRBV6-3|TRBJ2-1|many
TGTGCCAGCAGTTCCAGACAGGGGGCTTTGCGGTACAATGAGCAGTTCTTC
CASSSRQGALRYNEQFF
>TRBD1|TRBV29-1|TRBJ2-7|-
TGCAGCACCTTCTCCCACAGGGGACCCTACGAGCAGTACTTC
CSTFSHRGPYEQYF
>-|TRBV6-2/TRBV6-3|TRBJ2-2|-
TGTGCCAGCAGTTTGGAAGGGGGACTACTAACCGGGGAGCTGTTTTTT
CASSLEGGLLTGELFF
>TRBD1|TRBV20-1|TRBJ2-1|many
TGCAGTGCAGACAGGGTAGGCAATGAGCAGTTCTTC
CSADRVGNEQFF
>-|TRBV3-1|TRBJ1-5|-
TGTGCCAGCAGCCAAGGCCGGGGGCAGCCCCAGCATTTT
CASSQGRGQPQHF
>-|TRBV12-3/TRBV12-4|TRBJ1-1|many
TGTGCCAGCAGCCAAGGGGAGGGGTGGACTGAAGCTTTCTTT
CASSQGEGWTEAFF
>-|TRBV10-1|TRBJ1-4|many
TGCGCCAGCAGTGAGTCAGGGGGTCCTAGCTCTACCGAAAAACTGTTTTTT
CASSESGGPSSTEKLFF
>-|TRBV3-1|TRBJ2-1|many
TGTGCCAGCAGCCAAGGCATGTGGGGGCTCTACAATGAGCAGTTCTTC
CASSQGMWGLYNEQFF
>-|TRBV9|TRBJ2-1|few
TGTGCCAGCAGCGTCGGGGGAGAAGGGGGTGAGCAGTTCTTC
CASSVGGEGGEQFF
>TRBD1|TRBV7-9|TRBJ2-7|few
TGTGCCAGCAGCTCCGGGGGACAGGGTATTTACAATGAGCAGTACTTC
CASSSGGQGIYNEQYF
>-|TRBV10-1|TRBJ1-5|many
TGCGCCAGCAGGGGGGGACAGCCCCAGCATTTT
CASRGGQPQHF
>TRBD2|TRBV15|TRBJ2-1|few
TGTGCCACCAGCAGAGGACTAGCGGGAGCCACACCCTACAATGAGCAGTTCTTC
CATSRGLAGATPYNEQFF
>-|TRBV6-4|TRBJ2-1|few
TGTGCCAGCAGTGATAAGAATGAGCAGTTCTTC
CASSDKNEQFF
>TRBD2|TRBV27|TRBJ2-1|many
TGTGCCAGCAGTTACCTACTAGCGGGAGGGCCGCATGAGCAGTTCTTC
CASSYLLAGGPHEQFF
>-|TRBV5-6|TRBJ2-7|many
TGTGCCAGCAGTCTTCATCCCTCCTACGAGCAGTACTTC
CASSLHPSYEQYF
>-|TRBV12-3/TRBV12-4|TRBJ2-3|many
TGTGCCAGCAGTCTTCGGGGGTTTACAGATACGCAGTATTTT
CASSLRGFTDTQYF
>TRBD1|TRBV5-1|TRBJ2-5|many
TGCGCCAGCAGCTTGGCCGAGGGGACAGGGCTAGAGACCCAGTACTTC
CASSLAEGTGLETQYF